This T cell receptor (beta chain) was retrieved from a study of blood T cell repertoires in COVID-19. On the study more broadly: From the United States, Italy and Spain came samples of acute and convalescent COVID-19.

Looked up from germline, CDR1 is MDHEN and CDR2 is SYDVKM. With V trimmed by 2 bases and J by 7 bases, 4 bases remained unmatched. This CDR3 is 14 amino acids long. Seattle's enrolled individuals joined amid active infection and were then monitored longitudinally. Authors' processing steps: Amplifying reference gene primers gave estimates of nucleated cell counts. Using immunoSEQ multiplex PCR, the repertoire was profiled, and TCRdb retains in-frame clones only, with some absent. V and J calls and clone size follow that table, whereas D and trimming were derived from the DNA. Among about 200,000 clones, around four fifths were seen once, and the ten largest hold 0.9% to 0.95%.

This sequence joins TRBV28 and TRBJ1-4, with 7 bases matching TRBD1. The receptor was derived from a man in his sixties with COVID-19, enrolled during active disease. Sequenced material: peripheral blood. The CDR3 DNA follows: TGTGCCAGCAGTTTAGGAGGGGGCTTTGAAAAACTGTTTTTT. It codes for CASSLGGGFEKLFF.